This T cell receptor beta chain was sequenced during a study of blood T cell repertoires in COVID-19. V lost 5 bases, J lost 2 bases, and 9 bases lay in between. From germline, CDR1 is LNHDA and CDR2 SQIVND (reference sequence). The CDR3 loop spans 14 amino acids. Sequencing was performed with immunoSEQ multiplex PCR; in TCRdb, only in-frame clones are kept and a portion is missing. Among about 220,000 clones listed, approximately 91% were seen once. V is TRBV19 and J is TRBJ2-2, with D tentatively TRBD2 (5 bases). The material sequenced was peripheral blood. This sequence was found in a man aged 35 to 55 with acute or convalescent COVID-19. For the CDR3, the DNA is TGTGCCAGTAGTGCGGGCCTAAACACCGGGGAGCTGTTTTTT. This sequence encodes CASSAGLNTGELFF.